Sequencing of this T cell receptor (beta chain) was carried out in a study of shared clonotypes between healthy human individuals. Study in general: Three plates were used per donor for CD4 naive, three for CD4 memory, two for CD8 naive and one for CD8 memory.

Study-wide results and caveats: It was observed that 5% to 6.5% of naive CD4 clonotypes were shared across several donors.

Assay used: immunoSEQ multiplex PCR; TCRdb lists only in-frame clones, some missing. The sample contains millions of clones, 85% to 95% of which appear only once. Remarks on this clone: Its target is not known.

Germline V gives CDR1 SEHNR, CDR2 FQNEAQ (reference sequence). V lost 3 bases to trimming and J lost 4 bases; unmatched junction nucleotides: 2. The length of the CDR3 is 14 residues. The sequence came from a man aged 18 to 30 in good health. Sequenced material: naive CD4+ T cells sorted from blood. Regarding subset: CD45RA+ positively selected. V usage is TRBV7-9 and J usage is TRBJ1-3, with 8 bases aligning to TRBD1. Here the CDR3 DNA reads TGTGCCAGCAGCTTGCGGGACAGGGGAAACACCATATATTTT. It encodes CASSLRDRGNTIYF.